The TCR beta chain described here comes from a study of response to subunit inactivated influenza vaccine. Study-wide points: Only a handful of new T cells, the authors suggested, are recruited with each seasonal influenza vaccination.

TCRdb processed the RT-PCR reads anew with MiXCR; each CDR3 protein has one entry. This sample has fewer than 550,000 distinct CDR3 sequences, with about 25% found just once. A note on this clonotype: Its antigen is undetermined.

Germline V gene sequence: CDR1 LGHDT, CDR2 YNNKEL (reference sequence). This CDR3 contains 15 residues. J gave up 4 bases and V 2 bases, and 6 bases lay outside the gene matches. This receptor was identified in a man aged 50 to 59 who received an inactivated influenza vaccine. The chain links TRBV3-1 to TRBJ2-7, with TRBD2 identical over 9 bases. The source was CD4+ T cells sorted from PBMCs, collected around 5 days after vaccination. CDR3 sequence reads: CASSQLAGATYEQYF. CDR3 coding DNA: TGTGCCAGCAGCCAATTAGCGGGAGCTACGTACGAGCAGTACTTC.